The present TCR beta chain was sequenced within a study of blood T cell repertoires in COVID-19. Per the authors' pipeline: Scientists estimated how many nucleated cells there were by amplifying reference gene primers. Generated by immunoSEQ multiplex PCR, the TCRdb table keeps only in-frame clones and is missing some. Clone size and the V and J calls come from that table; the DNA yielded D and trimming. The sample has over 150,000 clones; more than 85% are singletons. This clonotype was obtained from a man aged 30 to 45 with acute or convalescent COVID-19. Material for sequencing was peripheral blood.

CDR3 nucleotides: TGCGCCAGCAGCTCCCTAGCGGGGGCCCCAAAAAAAAACACCGGGGAGCTGTTTTTT. This codes for CASSSLAGAPKKNTGELFF. The V call is TRBV5-1, the J call TRBJ2-2; 10 positions agree with TRBD2. This CDR3 region has 19 residues. The V gene's germline CDR1 is SGHRS and CDR2 YFSETQ. Trimming removed 3 bases from V and 2 bases from J; junction bases left unmatched: 13. The whole variable domain, filled in from reference TRBV5-1 and TRBJ2-2, reads KAGVTQTPRYLIKTRGQQVTLSCSPISGHRSVSWYQQTPGQGLQFLFEYFSETQRNKGNFPGRFSGRQFSNSRSEMNVSTLELGDSALYLCASSSLAGAPKKNTGELFFGEGSRLTVL.